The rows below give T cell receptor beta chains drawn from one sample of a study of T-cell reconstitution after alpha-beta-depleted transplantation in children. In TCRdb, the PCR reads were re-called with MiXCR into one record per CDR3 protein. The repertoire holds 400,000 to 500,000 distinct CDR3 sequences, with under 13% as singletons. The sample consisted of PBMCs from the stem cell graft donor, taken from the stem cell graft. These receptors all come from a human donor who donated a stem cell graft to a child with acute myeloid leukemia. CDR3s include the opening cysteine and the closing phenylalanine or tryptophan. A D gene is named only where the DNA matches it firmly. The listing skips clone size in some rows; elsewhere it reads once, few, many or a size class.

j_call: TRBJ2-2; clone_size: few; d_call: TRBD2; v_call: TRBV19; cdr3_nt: TGTGCCAGTAGCCTAGCGGGAGGGTCAACCGGGGAGCTGTTTTTT; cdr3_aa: CASSLAGGSTGELFF
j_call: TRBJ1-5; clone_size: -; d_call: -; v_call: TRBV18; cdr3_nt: TGTGCCAGCTCACCAACTCAGCAGGAGCCCCAGCATTTT; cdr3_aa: CASSPTQQEPQHF
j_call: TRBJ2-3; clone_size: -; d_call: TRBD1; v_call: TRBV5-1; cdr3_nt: TGCGCCAGCAGCTTACAGGGGGATTCCCGCACAGATACGCAGTATTTT; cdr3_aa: CASSLQGDSRTDTQYF
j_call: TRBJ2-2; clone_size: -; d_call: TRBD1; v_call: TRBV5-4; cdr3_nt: TGTGCCAGCAGCCGAGGACAGGGCGGTAGGGAGCTGTTTTTT; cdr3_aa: CASSRGQGGRELFF
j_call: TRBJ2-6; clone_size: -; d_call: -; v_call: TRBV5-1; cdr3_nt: TGCGCCAGCAGCTTGCTGGATACAGGAGTCTCTGGGGCCAACGTCCTGACTTTC; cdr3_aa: CASSLLDTGVSGANVLTF
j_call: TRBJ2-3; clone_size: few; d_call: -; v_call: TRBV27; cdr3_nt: TGTGCCAGCAGTTTATCCTTTACAGATACGCAGTATTTT; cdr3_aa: CASSLSFTDTQYF
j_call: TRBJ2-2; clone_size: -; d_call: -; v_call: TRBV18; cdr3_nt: TGTGCCAGCTCACCAATTTACCCGGGGACGAACACCGGGGAGCTGTTTTTT; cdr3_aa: CASSPIYPGTNTGELFF
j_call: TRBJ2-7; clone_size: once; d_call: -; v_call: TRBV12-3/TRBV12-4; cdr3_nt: TGTGCCAGCAGTTTAAGCATGGGGGCGAATGGCGAGCAGTACTTC; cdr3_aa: CASSLSMGANGEQYF
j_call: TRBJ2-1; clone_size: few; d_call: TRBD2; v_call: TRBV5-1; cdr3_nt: TGCGCCAGCAGCTTGGCTTCCGGGGGGGCCAAGGATGAGCAGTTCTTC; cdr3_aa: CASSLASGGAKDEQFF
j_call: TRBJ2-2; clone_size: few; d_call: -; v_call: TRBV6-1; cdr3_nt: TGTGCCAGCAGTAGGTACAGGGTTAACACCGGGGAGCTGTTTTTT; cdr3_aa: CASSRYRVNTGELFF
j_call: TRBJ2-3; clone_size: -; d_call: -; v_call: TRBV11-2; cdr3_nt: TGTGCCAGCAGCCCCGCAGGGTCGGATACGCAGTATTTT; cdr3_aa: CASSPAGSDTQYF
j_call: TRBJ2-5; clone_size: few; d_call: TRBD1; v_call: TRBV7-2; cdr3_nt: TGTGCCAGCAGCCCGCAGGGGGCGAAAAAGACCCAGTACTTC; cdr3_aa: CASSPQGAKKTQYF
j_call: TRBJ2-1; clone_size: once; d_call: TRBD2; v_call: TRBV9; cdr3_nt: TGTGCCAGCAGCGCCGGGACTAGCGGTTCCTACAATGAGCAGTTCTTC; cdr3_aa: CASSAGTSGSYNEQFF
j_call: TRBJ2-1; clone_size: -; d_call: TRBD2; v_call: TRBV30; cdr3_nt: TGTGTGGGTCAGCGGGGCCCAGGGTATGAGCAGTTCTTC; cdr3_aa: CVGQRGPGYEQFF
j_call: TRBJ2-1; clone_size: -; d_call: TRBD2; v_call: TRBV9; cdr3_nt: TGTGCCAGCAGCGTAGAGGGGGCGGGGGGGCTCAATGAGCAGTTCTTC; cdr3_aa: CASSVEGAGGLNEQFF
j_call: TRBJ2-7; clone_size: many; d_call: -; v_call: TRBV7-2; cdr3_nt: TGTGCCAGCAGCTTAGCGCGAGTAGGCGAGCAGTACTTC; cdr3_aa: CASSLARVGEQYF
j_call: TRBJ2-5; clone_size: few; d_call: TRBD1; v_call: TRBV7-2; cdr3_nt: TGTGCCAGCAGCTTTTCCGGGACAGGGGGAGGAGAGACCCAGTACTTC; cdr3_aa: CASSFSGTGGGETQYF
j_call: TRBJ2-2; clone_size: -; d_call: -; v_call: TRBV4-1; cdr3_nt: TGCGCCAGCAGCCCAACGAGGGCTGTAACGAACACCGGGGAGCTGTTTTTT; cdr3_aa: CASSPTRAVTNTGELFF
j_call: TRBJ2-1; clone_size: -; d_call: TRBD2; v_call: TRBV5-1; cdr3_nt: TGCGCCAGCAGCTTGACTTATAGCGGGGCTAGCTCCTACAATGAGCAGTTCTTC; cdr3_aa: CASSLTYSGASSYNEQFF
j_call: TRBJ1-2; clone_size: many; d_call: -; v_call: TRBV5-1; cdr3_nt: TGCGCCAGCAACCCCTGGTCACAGGCCGATGGCTACACCTTC; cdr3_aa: CASNPWSQADGYTF
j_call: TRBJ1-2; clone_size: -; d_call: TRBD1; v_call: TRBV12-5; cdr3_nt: TGTGCTAGTGGTTTGGACCAGGGGGCTGGCTACACCTTC; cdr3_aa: CASGLDQGAGYTF
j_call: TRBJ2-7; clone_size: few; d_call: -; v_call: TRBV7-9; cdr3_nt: TGTGCCAGCAGCCCACCACAAGGACCCATCTACGAGCAGTACTTC; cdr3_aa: CASSPPQGPIYEQYF
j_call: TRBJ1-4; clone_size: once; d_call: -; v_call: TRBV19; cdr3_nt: TGTGCCAGTACTAGAACAGGGACTAATGAAAAACTGTTTTTT; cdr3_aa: CASTRTGTNEKLFF
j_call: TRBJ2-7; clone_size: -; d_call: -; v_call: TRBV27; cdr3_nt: TGTGCCAGCAGTTTATCTCCCCTCTCCTACGAGCAGTACTTC; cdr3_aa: CASSLSPLSYEQYF
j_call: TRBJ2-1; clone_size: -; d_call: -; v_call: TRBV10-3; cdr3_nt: TGTGCCATCAGTGGGCCCGGCGATAGCGGTACCCCGAGCTCCTACAATGAGCAGTTCTTC; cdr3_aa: CAISGPGDSGTPSSYNEQFF
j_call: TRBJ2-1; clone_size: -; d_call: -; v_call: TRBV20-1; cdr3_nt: TGCAGTGCTGGAAGACAGGCTAATGAGCAGTTCTTC; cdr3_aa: CSAGRQANEQFF